This T cell receptor (beta chain) was identified during a study of response to subunit inactivated influenza vaccine. General observations from the study: The authors offered the suggestion that each seasonal influenza vaccination recruits few new T cells.

TCRdb reanalysed the RT-PCR reads using MiXCR and keeps one entry per CDR3 protein. The data contain under 950,000 distinct CDR3 sequences, about 20% of them seen just once; the ten biggest clones take up roughly 10%. Trimming took off 4 bases at V and 2 bases at J, with 16 bases between the two ends. The CDR3 has 17 amino acids. Germline V gene data show CDR1 as SGHRS and CDR2 as YFSETQ. This clonotype was counted only a few times. Its antigen is undetermined. The TCR was taken from a man aged 50 or older who received an inactivated influenza vaccine. The rearrangement links TRBV5-1 to TRBJ1-6; D gene ambiguous. The sequencing used PBMCs from blood, collected around 5 days after vaccination. The CDR3 sequence: CASSPAVREPYNSPLHF. The CDR3 DNA reads as TGCGCCAGCAGCCCCGCCGTCCGGGAACCCTATAATTCACCCCTCCACTTT. The whole variable domain, remainder taken from reference TRBV5-1 and TRBJ1-6, is KAGVTQTPRYLIKTRGQQVTLSCSPISGHRSVSWYQQTPGQGLQFLFEYFSETQRNKGNFPGRFSGRQFSNSRSEMNVSTLELGDSALYLCASSPAVREPYNSPLHFGNGTRLTVT.